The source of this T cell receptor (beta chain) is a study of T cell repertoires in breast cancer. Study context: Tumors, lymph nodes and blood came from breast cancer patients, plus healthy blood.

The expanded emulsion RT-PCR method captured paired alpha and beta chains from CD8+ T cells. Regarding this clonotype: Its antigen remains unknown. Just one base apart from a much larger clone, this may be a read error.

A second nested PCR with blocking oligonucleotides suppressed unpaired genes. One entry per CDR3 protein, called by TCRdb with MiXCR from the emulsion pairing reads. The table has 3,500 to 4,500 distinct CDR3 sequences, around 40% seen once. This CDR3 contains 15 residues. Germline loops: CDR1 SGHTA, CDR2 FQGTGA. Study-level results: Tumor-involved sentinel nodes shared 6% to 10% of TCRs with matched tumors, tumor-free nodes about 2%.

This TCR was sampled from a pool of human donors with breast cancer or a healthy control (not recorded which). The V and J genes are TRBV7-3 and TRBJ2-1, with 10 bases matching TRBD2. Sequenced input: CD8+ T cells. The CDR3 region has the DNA TGTGCCAGCAGGGCCGGGACTAGCGACTACAATGAGCAGCTCTTC. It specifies CASRAGTSDYNEQLF.